The entry that follows covers one T cell receptor (beta chain) sequence. This clone's antigen is unknown. No qualities accompany the bases; no much larger clone lies one base away. This entry belongs to a study of shared clonotypes between healthy human individuals (dated by TCRdb to the early 2020s). Notes on the research overall: The cohort included three men and two women between 18 and 49 years of age. For each donor, CD4 naive and CD4 memory were each run on three plates, CD8 naive on two plates, and CD8 memory on one plate. To estimate repertoire size and how much clonotype sharing occurs between individuals, the study deeply sequenced the blood TCR repertoires of roughly 5 healthy adults. Different laboratories and diverse techniques were used to prepare libraries and sequence TCR repertoires, to increase sequencing depth and limit assay-specific biases. Leukapheresis yielded between about 0.94 and 9 billion PBMCs per donor.

Using the deep immunoSEQ assay, multiplex PCR amplified TCR CDR3 regions from genomic DNA. Extracted genomic DNA from each cell subset was spread evenly across all wells of several immunoSEQ 96-well plates, with each plate serving as a replicate. For sorted subsets, roughly 200 ng of genomic DNA, equivalent to some 30,000 T cell genomes, went into each replicate PCR. Purified libraries were quantified with a Qubit 3.0 fluorometer, sized on a Bioanalyzer 2100, and re-quantified with the KAPA Library Quantification kit. Each immunoSEQ 96-well plate was sequenced on its own single-read 150-cycle Illumina NextSeq 550 flow cell. In the source study's methods: Because the immunoSEQ output included only junctional sequences and no quality scores, the filtering could not be the same as the filtering used for full-length reads. Sequences were annotated with PyIR, a Python wrapper for IgBLAST v1.9, and V/J genes and CDR3 were assigned using IMGT germline references. Any read was removed if the V/J assignment was weak (E-value above 1e-6), the CDR3 was missing, or the read contained stop codons, out-of-frame junctions, or ambiguous translated residues. A V3J clonotype was defined by an identical inferred V gene, J gene, and CDR3 amino acid sequence. The percentage overlap between two repertoires was calculated by dividing the number of shared unique clonotypes by the size of the smaller repertoire. Three approaches were used to assess repertoire richness: RTK rarefaction, the Chao1 estimator, and Recon v2.1 estimates of unobserved clonotypes. For all TCRbeta clonotypes obtained by the gDNA method from a few donors, generation probabilities were computed with OLGA. The source is immuneACCESS, and TCRdb retained only in-frame sequences with V and J called. Part of the clones is not carried over; for the studies checked, unresolved V genes explain less than half of this, and the remainder is unexplained. V and J calls and clone size are given by that table; D and trimming were obtained from the DNA. In all, the sample holds 2 million to 2.5 million clones, and 85% to 95% of those were seen once. The top ten hold about 0.39% of the sample.

The donors were healthy, HIV-negative adults with no recently reported acute infections or vaccinations. Every donor was a Caucasian adult residing in Nashville, Tennessee, USA. CD4+ T cells were enriched by magnetic negative selection; naive cells were then positively selected on CD45RA, and the negative fraction formed the memory subset. Blood was obtained by leukapheresis, after which PBMCs were separated by Ficoll-Histopaque density gradient centrifugation and cryopreserved in liquid nitrogen vapor phase. Purity and quantity of every magnetically sorted T cell population were checked by analytical flow cytometry. Genomic DNA was isolated from every sorted fraction and measured by UV absorbance on a Nanodrop 2000c. What the work shows at the level of the full study, not this receptor alone: Larger estimated clonotype richness was generally found for naive subsets than for memory subsets. Because the study included only a small number of donors, the genetic and exposure-history diversity represented was limited. Incomplete sequencing was indicated by rarefaction of sorted-subset datasets, despite the large sequencing depth. Based on pairwise subsampling, the degree of clonotype sharing among donors was expected to be affected by sequencing depth. Sampling was restricted to blood, and TCR repertoires in tissues likely differ from the TCR repertoires found in blood. Clonotypes shared by all four sorted-subset donors showed higher generation probabilities than non-shared clonotypes. Sharing across four donors was observed for about 5% of naive CD4, about 3.2% of naive CD8, 2% to 2.5% of memory CD4, and about 0.4% of memory CD8 clonotypes.

Material: naive CD4+ T cells from PBMCs. In light of the paper, this sample's cell subset or site label describes: CD45RA+ positively selected. The source of this sequence is a man in his late teens or twenties in good health. Some clones in this sample may be carry-over from other donors' samples.

The CDR3 region has the sequence CASSIIRGPQETQYF. DNA sequence: TGTGCCAGTAGTATCATCAGGGGCCCCCAAGAGACCCAGTACTTC. The chain is made from TRBV19 and TRBJ2-5; a weak D assignment points to TRBD1 (6 bases agree). Trimming removed 3 bases from V and 1 base from J, leaving 12 bases between the germline ends. From its cysteine to its phenylalanine, the CDR3 spans 15 amino acids. Only CDR3 DNA is held: 45 bases, read in frame from base 1. The CDR1 and CDR2 encoded by the germline V gene (reference sequence) are LNHDA and SQIVND.